This T cell receptor beta chain was captured by sequencing in a study of blood T cell repertoires in COVID-19. Study background: The United States, Italy and Spain provided the acute and convalescent COVID-19 samples. The cDNA or gDNA used as material had been derived from T cells, B-cell-depleted T cells, or PBMCs.

In the authors' workflow: Cell counts per sample came from amplifying reference gene primers. The data were produced by immunoSEQ multiplex PCR, yet TCRdb's version contains in-frame clones alone and is incomplete. Clone size and the V and J calls come from that table; the DNA yielded D and trimming. Of 30,000 to 35,000 clones in the sample, around 80% are singletons; the top ten hold approximately 41%. The clonotype originates from a man of 80 years or more with active or convalescent COVID-19. Sequencing used peripheral blood.

The CDR3 loop is CASSQDRVRAFF. In DNA, the CDR3 is TGTGCCAGCAGCCAAGATCGGGTTCGGGCTTTCTTT. This chain links TRBV14 with TRBJ1-1, with D uncertain. Germline assignment: CDR1 SGHDN and CDR2 FVKESK. The CDR3 has 12 residues. Trimming stripped 0 bases from V and 11 bases from J, with 10 bases between.